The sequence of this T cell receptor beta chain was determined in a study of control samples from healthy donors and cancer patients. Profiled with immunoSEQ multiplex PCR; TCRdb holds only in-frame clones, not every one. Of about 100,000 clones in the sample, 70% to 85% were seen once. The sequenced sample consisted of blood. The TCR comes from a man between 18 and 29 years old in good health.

CDR3 sequence (DNA): TGTGCCTGGAGGGAAGGGACAGGGGGAATTTATTCTGAAGCTTTCTTT. Translated: CAWREGTGGIYSEAFF. V usage is TRBV30 and J usage is TRBJ1-1; the match to TRBD1 covers 11 bases. This CDR3 spans 16 amino acids. Losses at the gene ends were 3 bases for V and 6 bases for J; bases not matched to a gene: 12. Per germline, CDR1 GTSNPN and CDR2 SVGIG (reference sequence).